The rows below give T cell receptor beta chains drawn from one sample of a study of T cells in Graves' hyperthyroidism and ophthalmopathy. Via MiXCR, TCRdb re-called the multiplex PCR reads, giving one row per CDR3 protein. The profile shows 600,000 to 900,000 distinct CDR3 sequences, around 17% of them singletons. Source material: blood. These receptors originate from a man between 18 and 35 years old with Graves' hyperthyroidism. CDR3s include the opening cysteine and the closing phenylalanine or tryptophan. The D gene is left open where the match is weak. Expanded clones get a size class; other rows say once, few or many, or leave the size out.

j_call,v_call,d_call,clone_size,cdr3_nt,cdr3_aa
TRBJ2-7,TRBV20-1,TRBD2,many,TGCAGTGCTAGAGGGACTAGCGGGAGGGCCTACGAGCAGTACTTC,CSARGTSGRAYEQYF
TRBJ1-6,TRBV7-2,.,.,TGTGCCAGCAGCTTAACGAACTCCTATAATTCACCCCTCCACTTT,CASSLTNSYNSPLHF
TRBJ2-3,TRBV20-1,TRBD2,.,TGCACCCCGATAGCGGGAGATTTGACGGAAGATACGCAGTATTTT,CTPIAGDLTEDTQYF
TRBJ2-5,TRBV11-2,TRBD2,.,TGTGCCAGCAGCTTATGGACTAGCGGGCAAGAGACCCAGTACTTC,CASSLWTSGQETQYF
TRBJ2-3,TRBV19,.,few,TGTGCCACTCCGCCCGGGGGTGCAGATACGCAGTATTTT,CATPPGGADTQYF
TRBJ2-5,TRBV6-5,.,few,TGTGCCAGCAGTTACTCGGTCAACCAAGAGACCCAGTACTTC,CASSYSVNQETQYF
TRBJ1-4,TRBV28,TRBD1,.,TGTGCCAGCAGTTTAAGCGGACAGGGGGAGAGAACTAATGAAAAACTGTTTTTT,CASSLSGQGERTNEKLFF
TRBJ2-5,TRBV2,.,.,TGTGCCAGCAAATCCACAGGGGAGGGGACCCAGTACTTC,CASKSTGEGTQYF
TRBJ1-5,TRBV18,TRBD1,few,TGTGCCAGCTCACCGCGGGGGACAGGCACAGGGAATCAGCCCCAGCATTTT,CASSPRGTGTGNQPQHF
TRBJ2-3,TRBV5-4,.,.,TGTGCCAGCGGGGAAGGAGGAGGACCTACGCAGTATTTT,CASGEGGGPTQYF
TRBJ2-3,TRBV25-1,.,few,TGTGCCAGCGGAGGAGTAGCACAGTATTTT,CASGGVAQYF
TRBJ2-1,TRBV9,TRBD2,.,TGTGCCAGCAGCGTAGGTGCCAGCGGGAGCCACAATGAGCAGTTCTTC,CASSVGASGSHNEQFF
TRBJ2-5,TRBV7-2,.,many,TGTGCCAGCAGCTCTCTAGTGTCCCAGTACTTC,CASSSLVSQYF
TRBJ1-2,TRBV20-1,.,.,TGCAGTGCTAGAGATACGAGGGCAGAAGCTAACTATGGCTACACCTTC,CSARDTRAEANYGYTF
TRBJ2-1,TRBV28,TRBD2,.,TGTGCCAGCAGTGGGGCTAGCGGGAGGACCTACAATGAGCAGTTCTTC,CASSGASGRTYNEQFF
TRBJ1-3,TRBV6-1,.,many,TGTGCCAGCAGTGAAGCGAGGGGAGGAACTGGAAACACCATATATTTT,CASSEARGGTGNTIYF
TRBJ2-3,TRBV20-1,TRBD2,many,TGCAGTGCTAGACTAGCGGGACCAGATACGCAGTATTTT,CSARLAGPDTQYF
TRBJ2-1,TRBV28,TRBD2,many,TGTGCCAGCACCACGGGGACTAGCGGGAGTTACAATGAGCAGTTCTTC,CASTTGTSGSYNEQFF
TRBJ1-5,TRBV28,TRBD1,many,TGTGCCAGCAGTGGCGGGACAGGGGGCAATCAGCCCCAGCATTTT,CASSGGTGGNQPQHF
TRBJ2-1,TRBV20-1,.,.,TGCAGTCCCCTCGGGCCCTCGCATTACAATGAGCAGTTCTTC,CSPLGPSHYNEQFF
TRBJ2-1,TRBV19,TRBD2,.,TGTGCCAGCCGGACTAGCGGGAGGATAGGCAATGAGCAGTTCTTC,CASRTSGRIGNEQFF
TRBJ2-2,TRBV5-7,.,few,TGTGCCAGCAGCGGTCCAGGAGGAGCCCACACCGGGGAGCTGTTTTTT,CASSGPGGAHTGELFF
TRBJ2-4,TRBV2,.,many,TGTGCCAGCAGCTCGACTCTACAACCCAAAAACATTCAGTACTTC,CASSSTLQPKNIQYF
TRBJ2-7,TRBV19,.,few,TGTGCCAGTAAACTGAACAGGACTCACTACGAGCAGTACTTC,CASKLNRTHYEQYF
TRBJ2-1,TRBV29-1,.,few,TGCAGCGTTGAAGAAGTGAATGAGCAGTTCTTC,CSVEEVNEQFF
TRBJ2-1,TRBV11-3,TRBD2,few,TGTGCCAGCAGCCCGGGGACTAGCGGGACCGGAAGGGATGAGCAGTTCTTC,CASSPGTSGTGRDEQFF
TRBJ2-3,TRBV27,.,many,TGTGCCAACAGGGTCCGGGCCAACCTAGGTACGCAGTATTTT,CANRVRANLGTQYF
TRBJ1-2,TRBV28,TRBD1,.,TGTGCCAGTGCGACAGGGGGCCCTGGCTACACCTTC,CASATGGPGYTF
TRBJ1-4,TRBV10-3,.,few,TGTGCCATCAGTGACGGTGAAAAACTGTTTTTT,CAISDGEKLFF
TRBJ2-3,TRBV6-2/TRBV6-3,TRBD1,few,TGTGCCAGCACCTACCGGGACAGTGGGTGGGGTACGCAGTATTTT,CASTYRDSGWGTQYF
TRBJ2-3,TRBV20-1,.,few,TGCAGTGCCAGAGAAGAGGGAGTGCAGTATTTT,CSAREEGVQYF
TRBJ2-7,TRBV9,TRBD1,many,TGTGCCAGCAGCGCTTCTGGGACAGGGCCCTACGAGCAGTACTTC,CASSASGTGPYEQYF
TRBJ2-3,TRBV12-3/TRBV12-4,.,few,TGTGCCAGCGGAACCAGCGGGAGCACAGATACGCAGTATTTT,CASGTSGSTDTQYF
TRBJ2-5,TRBV11-3,.,.,TGTGCCAGCAGCTTAGGGGGCTGGGGCCCCCAAGAGACCCAGTACTTC,CASSLGGWGPQETQYF
TRBJ2-1,TRBV19,TRBD1,.,TGTGCCAGTAGGCCGGGACAGGGCCCCGGGGGGCAGTTCTTC,CASRPGQGPGGQFF